Presented here are 4 T cell receptor beta chains from one specimen sequenced in a study of T cells after yellow fever vaccination. A single record per CDR3 protein comes from TCRdb applying MiXCR to the 5' RACE reads. In the table there are some 390,000 distinct CDR3 sequences, around 19% of which are singletons. Sequencing used PBMCs, obtained before the yellow fever booster vaccination. These receptors were collected from a man between 18 and 29 years old who received the YFV17D yellow fever vaccine.

This clonotype has just a few counts. The chain employs TRBV9 and TRBJ2-7, with 9 bases fitting TRBD1. V lost 0 bases, J lost 1 base, and 5 bases stayed unmatched. This CDR3 is 16 amino acids long. Per the germline V gene, CDR1 is SGDLS and CDR2 is YYNGEE. CDR3 nucleotide sequence: TGTGCCAGCAGCGTAGATCAGGACAGGGGATCCTACGAGCAGTACTTC. Its protein product is CASSVDQDRGSYEQYF.

This clonotype was seen a handful of times. V gene TRBV12-3 or TRBV12-4 combines with J gene TRBJ2-7, with D hard to call. The CDR3 spans 15 residues. V lost 3 bases and J lost 4, with 16 bases in between. In DNA, the CDR3 is TGTGCCAGCAGTTTTTCCCCCGACGGAACTTACGAGCAGTACTTC. It codes for CASSFSPDGTYEQYF.

J is TRBJ1-2 and V is TRBV6-6, with 7 bases matching TRBD1. The V segment lost 7 bases and the J segment 4 bases; nucleotides outside the gene matches: 15. Germline assignment: CDR1 MNHNY and CDR2 SVGAGI (reference sequence). The CDR3 covers 16 residues. The CDR3 protein is CASTETGAGFSYGYTF. In DNA form, the CDR3 reads TGTGCCAGCACCGAAACAGGGGCCGGGTTCTCCTATGGCTACACCTTC.

This clonotype was counted at least ten times. The chain links TRBV5-1 to TRBJ2-1; TRBD2 matches at 7 bases. Trimming at V came to 0 bases and at J to 4 bases, leaving 1 base not matched to a gene. The CDR3 spans 14 residues. Germline values: CDR1 SGHRS, CDR2 YFSETQ. This CDR3 is CASSLGTSYNEQFF. For the CDR3, the DNA is TGCGCCAGCAGCTTGGGGACTAGTTACAATGAGCAGTTCTTC. Complete variable domain (other parts from reference TRBV5-1 and TRBJ2-1): KAGVTQTPRYLIKTRGQQVTLSCSPISGHRSVSWYQQTPGQGLQFLFEYFSETQRNKGNFPGRFSGRQFSNSRSEMNVSTLELGDSALYLCASSLGTSYNEQFFGPGTRLTVL.